The table lists the clone carrying this TCR beta chain with a few counts. Its specificity is not known. Losses at the gene ends were 0 bases for V and 4 bases for J; bases not matched to a gene: 9. CDR1 GTSNPN and CDR2 SVGIG come from the germline V gene (reference sequence). The length of the CDR3 is 16 residues. This sample is part of a study of cytomegalovirus exposure and HLA in healthy donors. Produced via immunoSEQ multiplex PCR; TCRdb's table is partial and in-frame only. The sample includes 190,000 or so clones, 84% seen only once; the top ten take roughly 12%. Findings and caveats of the study: Whilst most TCR sequences proved rare, a subset of public TCRs occurred across many donors.

The clonotype comes from a woman aged 25-40 years in good health and CMV-seropositive. The V and J genes are TRBV30 and TRBJ1-3; 7 nucleotides line up with TRBD1. What was sequenced was PBMCs. CDR3 in amino acids: CAWSVRGQSGGNTIYF. CDR3 sequence (DNA): TGTGCCTGGAGTGTAAGGGGACAGAGTGGAGGAAACACCATATATTTT.